This T cell receptor beta chain was recorded in a study of blood T cell repertoires in COVID-19. Study information: Whether acute or convalescent, the COVID-19 samples came from the United States, Italy and Spain. PBMCs, B-cell-depleted T cells, or T cells provided the cDNA or gDNA that made up the material.

With V trimmed by 6 bases and J by 2 bases, 4 bases remained unmatched. CDR1 SEHNR and CDR2 FQNEAQ come from the germline V gene (reference sequence). CDR3 length: 13 amino acids. In the source study's methods: Amplification of reference gene primers provided the estimated nucleated cell counts. The method was immunoSEQ multiplex PCR; TCRdb's version includes in-frame clones alone and lacks a portion of them. That table supplies the V and J calls and clone size; D and trimming were determined from the DNA. This sample yields under 200,000 clones, of which roughly 86% are seen a single time; roughly 3.5% belongs to the top ten.

This TCR was sampled from a man in his sixties or seventies with acute or convalescent COVID-19. The sequenced sample was peripheral blood. The V gene is TRBV7-9, the J gene TRBJ2-7; 7 nucleotides line up with TRBD1. CDR3 residues: CASRRGTAYEQYF. For the CDR3, the DNA is TGTGCCAGCAGGAGGGGGACAGCCTACGAGCAGTACTTC.